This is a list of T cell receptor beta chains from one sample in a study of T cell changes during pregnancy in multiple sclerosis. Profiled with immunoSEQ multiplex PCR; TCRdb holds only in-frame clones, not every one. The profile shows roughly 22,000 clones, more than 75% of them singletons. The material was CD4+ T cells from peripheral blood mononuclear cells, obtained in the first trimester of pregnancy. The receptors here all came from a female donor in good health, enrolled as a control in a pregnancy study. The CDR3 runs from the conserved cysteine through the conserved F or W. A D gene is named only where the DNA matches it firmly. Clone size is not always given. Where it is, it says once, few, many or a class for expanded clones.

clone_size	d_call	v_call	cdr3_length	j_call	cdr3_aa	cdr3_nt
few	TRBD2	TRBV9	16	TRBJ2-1	CASSPLTSGGHNEQFF	TGTGCCAGCAGCCCCCTGACTAGCGGGGGGCACAATGAGCAGTTCTTC
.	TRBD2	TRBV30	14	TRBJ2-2	CAWTSGGRVGELFF	TGTGCCTGGACAAGCGGGGGACGGGTCGGGGAGCTGTTTTTT
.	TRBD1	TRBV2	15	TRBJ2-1	CASSPRDRDYNEQFF	TGTGCCAGCAGTCCCCGGGACAGGGACTACAATGAGCAGTTCTTC
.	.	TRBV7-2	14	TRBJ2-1	CASSPPAGLNEQFF	TGTGCCAGCAGCCCGCCAGCAGGGCTCAATGAGCAGTTCTTC
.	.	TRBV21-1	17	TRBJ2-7	CASSKFGWGRFSYEQYF	TGTGCCAGCAGCAAATTTGGATGGGGCAGGTTCTCCTACGAGCAGTACTTC
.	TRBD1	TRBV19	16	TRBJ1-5	CASSPSKRTGTEPQHF	TGTGCCAGTAGTCCATCCAAAAGGACAGGGACGGAGCCCCAGCATTTT
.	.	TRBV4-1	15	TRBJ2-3	CASSHPGRAADTQYF	TGCGCCAGCAGCCACCCCGGCCGCGCGGCGGATACGCAGTATTTT
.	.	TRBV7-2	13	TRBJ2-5	CASSRGQQETQYF	TGTGCCAGCAGCCGAGGACAGCAGGAGACCCAGTACTTC
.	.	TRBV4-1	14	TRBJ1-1	CASSPSTDYTEAFF	TGCGCCAGCAGCCCATCGACAGATTACACTGAAGCTTTCTTT
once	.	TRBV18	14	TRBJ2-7	CASSPGQTSYEQYF	TGTGCCAGCTCACCAGGGCAGACCTCCTACGAGCAGTACTTC
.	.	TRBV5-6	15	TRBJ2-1	CASSSQLTGNNEQFF	TGTGCCAGCAGCTCACAACTGACCGGGAACAATGAGCAGTTCTTC
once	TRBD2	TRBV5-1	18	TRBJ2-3	CASSLGMNSGPLSDTQYF	TGCGCCAGCAGCCTAGGAATGAATAGCGGGCCTCTCTCAGATACGCAGTATTTT
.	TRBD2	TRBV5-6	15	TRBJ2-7	CASSSTPAGGYEQYF	TGTGCCAGCAGCTCCACCCCAGCGGGGGGCTACGAGCAGTACTTC
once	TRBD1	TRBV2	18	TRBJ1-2	CASGGWVRGLSRDYGYTF	TGTGCCAGCGGCGGGTGGGTCAGGGGGCTATCGCGGGACTATGGCTACACCTTC
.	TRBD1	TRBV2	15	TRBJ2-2	CASSEQGADTGELFF	TGTGCCAGCAGTGAACAGGGGGCTGACACCGGGGAGCTGTTTTTT
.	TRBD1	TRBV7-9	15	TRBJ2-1	CATHPGRDRNHEQFF	TGTGCCACCCACCCCGGGCGGGACAGGAACCATGAGCAGTTCTTC
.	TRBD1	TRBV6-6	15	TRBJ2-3	CASSPTGQGPDTQYF	TGTGCCAGCAGTCCCACCGGACAGGGCCCAGATACGCAGTATTTT
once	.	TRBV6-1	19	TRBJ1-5	CASSELIGMTRGNNQPQHF	TGTGCCAGCAGTGAATTAATCGGGATGACGCGGGGGAACAATCAGCCCCAGCATTTT
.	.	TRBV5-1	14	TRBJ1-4	CASSLGAGYEKLFF	TGCGCCAGCAGCTTGGGGGCGGGATATGAAAAACTGTTTTTT
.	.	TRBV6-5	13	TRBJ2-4	CASSRTPKNIQYF	TGTGCCAGCAGTCGGACACCTAAAAACATTCAGTACTTC
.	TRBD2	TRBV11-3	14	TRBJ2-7	CASSLSGSSYEQYF	TGTGCCAGCAGCCTTAGCGGGAGCTCCTACGAGCAGTACTTC
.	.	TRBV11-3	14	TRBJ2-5	CASSPTPGGETQYF	TGTGCCAGCAGCCCGACCCCCGGGGGAGAGACCCAGTACTTC
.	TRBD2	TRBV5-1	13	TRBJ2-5	CASSYGLEETQYF	TGCGCCAGCAGCTATGGACTAGAAGAGACCCAGTACTTC
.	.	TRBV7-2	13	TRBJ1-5	CASSLDRDKPQHF	TGTGCCAGCAGCTTAGATCGGGACAAGCCCCAGCATTTT
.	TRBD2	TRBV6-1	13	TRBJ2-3	CGVTSGSTDTQYF	TGTGGGGTTACTAGCGGGAGCACAGATACGCAGTATTTT
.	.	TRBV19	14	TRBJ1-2	CASSPIGQYYGYTF	TGTGCCAGTAGTCCTATCGGACAGTACTATGGCTACACCTTC
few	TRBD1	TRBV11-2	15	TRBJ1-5	CASSVGDSLYQPQHF	TGTGCCAGCAGCGTAGGGGACAGCCTTTATCAGCCCCAGCATTTT
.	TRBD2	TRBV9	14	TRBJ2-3	CASNQRGATDTQYF	TGTGCCAGCAATCAGCGGGGGGCCACAGATACGCAGTATTTT
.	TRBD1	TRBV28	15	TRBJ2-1	CASRPPGQGDYGQFF	TGTGCCAGCAGGCCGCCGGGACAGGGGGACTATGGGCAGTTCTTC
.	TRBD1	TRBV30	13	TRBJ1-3	CAFNRGSGNTIYF	TGTGCCTTTAACAGGGGCTCTGGAAACACCATATATTTT
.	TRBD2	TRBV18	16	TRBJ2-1	CASSPRGLAGGNEQFF	TGTGCCAGCTCACCCAGGGGACTAGCGGGAGGCAATGAGCAGTTCTTC
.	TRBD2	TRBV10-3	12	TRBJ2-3	CAPGLAADTQYF	TGTGCCCCGGGACTAGCGGCAGATACGCAGTATTTT
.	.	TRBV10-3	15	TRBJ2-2	CAISDLARDTGELFF	TGTGCCATCAGTGATCTGGCCAGGGACACCGGGGAGCTGTTTTTT
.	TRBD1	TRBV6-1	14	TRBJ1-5	CASSLNRGVQPQHF	TGTGCCAGCAGTCTAAACAGGGGAGTGCAGCCCCAGCATTTT
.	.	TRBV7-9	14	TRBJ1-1	CASSLVGGAAEAFF	TGTGCCAGCAGCTTAGTAGGGGGGGCGGCTGAAGCTTTCTTT
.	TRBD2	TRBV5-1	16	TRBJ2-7	CASSLDSSGISYEQYF	TGCGCCAGCAGCTTGGATTCGAGCGGGATTTCTTACGAGCAGTACTTC
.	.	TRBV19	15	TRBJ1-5	CASSTGNRANQPQHF	TGTGCCAGTAGTACAGGGAATCGGGCCAATCAGCCCCAGCATTTT
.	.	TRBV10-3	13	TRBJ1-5	CAIRGAANQPQHF	TGTGCCATCAGGGGGGCCGCCAATCAGCCCCAGCATTTT
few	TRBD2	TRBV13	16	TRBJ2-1	CASSLGAGGAVSEQFF	TGTGCCAGCAGCTTAGGTGCGGGAGGGGCGGTCAGTGAGCAGTTCTTC
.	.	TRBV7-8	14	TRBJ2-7	CASSFTGSSYEQYF	TGTGCCAGCAGTTTTACCGGGTCCAGCTACGAGCAGTACTTC
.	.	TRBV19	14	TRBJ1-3	CASSQSQAGNTIYF	TGTGCCAGTAGCCAGTCACAGGCCGGAAACACCATATATTTT
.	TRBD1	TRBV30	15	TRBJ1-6	CAWSVQRGRGSPLHF	TGTGCCTGGAGTGTACAAAGGGGGCGAGGTTCACCCCTCCACTTT
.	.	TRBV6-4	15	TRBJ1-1	CASSATLGGNTEAFF	TGTGCCAGCAGTGCCACTCTGGGGGGGAACACTGAAGCTTTCTTT
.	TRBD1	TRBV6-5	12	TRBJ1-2	CASSRQGWGYTF	TGTGCCAGCAGTCGACAGGGATGGGGCTACACCTTC
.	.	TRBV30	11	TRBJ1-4	CAWGQTSKLFF	TGCGCCTGGGGCCAGACATCAAAACTGTTTTTT
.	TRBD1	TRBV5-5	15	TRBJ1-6	CASRLPQGRNSPLHF	TGTGCCAGCCGACTTCCACAGGGGCGTAATTCACCCCTCCACTTT
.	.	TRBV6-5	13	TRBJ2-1	CASSPGVLNEQFF	TGTGCCAGCAGCCCCGGGGTACTCAATGAGCAGTTCTTC
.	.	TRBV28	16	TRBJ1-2	CASSFLRRTASNGYTF	TGTGCCAGCAGTTTTTTACGTCGGACAGCGTCTAATGGCTACACCTTC
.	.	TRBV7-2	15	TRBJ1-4	CASTLRRGPNEKLFF	TGTGCCAGCACCCTCAGGAGGGGCCCTAATGAAAAACTGTTTTTT
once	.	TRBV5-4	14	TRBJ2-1	CASSLEQGNNEQFF	TGTGCCAGCAGCTTAGAACAGGGTAACAATGAGCAGTTCTTC
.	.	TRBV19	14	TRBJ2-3	CASSQREWSDTQYF	TGTGCCAGTAGCCAACGGGAGTGGTCAGATACGCAGTATTTT
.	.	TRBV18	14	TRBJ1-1	CASSPGQTNTEAFF	TGTGCCAGCTCACCAGGACAGACGAACACTGAAGCTTTCTTT
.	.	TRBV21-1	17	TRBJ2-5	CASSKVSRGVERETQYF	TGTGCCAGCAGCAAAGTTAGTAGGGGCGTAGAGAGAGAGACCCAGTACTTC
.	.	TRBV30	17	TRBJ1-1	CAWSVLPIFRENTEAFF	TGTGCCTGGAGTGTACTACCGATTTTCCGGGAGAACACTGAAGCTTTCTTT
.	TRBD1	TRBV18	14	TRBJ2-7	CASSLRDSSYEQYF	TGTGCCAGCTCACTCCGGGACAGTTCCTACGAGCAGTACTTC
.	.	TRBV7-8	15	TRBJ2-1	CASSLVGGAGNEQFF	TGTGCCAGCAGCTTAGTGGGGGGAGCAGGGAATGAGCAGTTCTTC
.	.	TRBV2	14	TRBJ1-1	CASSELLRGTEAFF	TGTGCCAGCAGTGAATTGTTGAGAGGCACTGAAGCTTTCTTT
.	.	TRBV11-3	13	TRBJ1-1	CASSPGGSGAAFF	TGTGCCAGCAGCCCAGGAGGATCAGGTGCAGCTTTCTTT
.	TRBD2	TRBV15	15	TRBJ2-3	CATSSTSVVSDTQYF	TGTGCCACCAGCAGTACTAGCGTTGTATCAGATACGCAGTATTTT